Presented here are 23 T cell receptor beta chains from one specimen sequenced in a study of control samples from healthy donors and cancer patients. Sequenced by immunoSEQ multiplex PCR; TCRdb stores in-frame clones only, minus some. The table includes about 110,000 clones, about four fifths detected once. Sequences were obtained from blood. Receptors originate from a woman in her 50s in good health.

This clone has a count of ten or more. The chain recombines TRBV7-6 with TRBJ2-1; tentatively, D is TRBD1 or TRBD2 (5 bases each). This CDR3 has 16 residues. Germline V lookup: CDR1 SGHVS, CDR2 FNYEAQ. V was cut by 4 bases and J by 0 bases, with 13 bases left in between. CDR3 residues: CASSSGRVSSYNEQFF. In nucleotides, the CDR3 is TGTGCCAGCAGCTCAGGGCGGGTGAGCTCCTACAATGAGCAGTTCTTC.

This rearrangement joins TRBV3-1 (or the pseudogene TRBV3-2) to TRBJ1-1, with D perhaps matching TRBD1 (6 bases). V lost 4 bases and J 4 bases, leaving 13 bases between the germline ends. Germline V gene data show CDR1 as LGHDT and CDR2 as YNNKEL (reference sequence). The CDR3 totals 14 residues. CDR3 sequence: CASSLPGGLTEAFF. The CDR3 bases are TGTGCCAGCAGCCTTCCGGGGGGCCTCACTGAAGCTTTCTTT.

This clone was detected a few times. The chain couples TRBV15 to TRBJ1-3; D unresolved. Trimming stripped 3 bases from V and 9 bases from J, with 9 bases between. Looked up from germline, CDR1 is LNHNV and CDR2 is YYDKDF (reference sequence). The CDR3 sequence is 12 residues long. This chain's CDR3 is CATSSRSGTIYF. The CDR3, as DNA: TGTGCCACCAGCAGCCGATCGGGCACCATATATTTT.

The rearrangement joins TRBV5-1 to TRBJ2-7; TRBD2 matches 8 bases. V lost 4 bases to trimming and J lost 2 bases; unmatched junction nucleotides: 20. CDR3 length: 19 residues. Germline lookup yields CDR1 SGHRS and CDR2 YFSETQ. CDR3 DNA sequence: TGCGCCAGCAGCCCCTATAGGACTAGCTCAACACGTTCCACCTACGAGCAGTACTTC. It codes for CASSPYRTSSTRSTYEQYF.

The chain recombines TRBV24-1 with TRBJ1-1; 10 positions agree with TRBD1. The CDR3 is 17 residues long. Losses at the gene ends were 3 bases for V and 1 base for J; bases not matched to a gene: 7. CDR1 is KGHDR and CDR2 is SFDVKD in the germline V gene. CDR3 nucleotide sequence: TGTGCCACCAGTGATCGACAGGGGGCTGATCGGAACACTGAAGCTTTCTTT. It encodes CATSDRQGADRNTEAFF.

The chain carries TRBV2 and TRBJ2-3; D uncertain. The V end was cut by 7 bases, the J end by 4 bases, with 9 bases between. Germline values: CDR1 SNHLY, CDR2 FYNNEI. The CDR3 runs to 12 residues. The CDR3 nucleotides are TGTGCCAGCACCTGGCAGGCAGATACGCAGTATTTT. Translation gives CASTWQADTQYF.

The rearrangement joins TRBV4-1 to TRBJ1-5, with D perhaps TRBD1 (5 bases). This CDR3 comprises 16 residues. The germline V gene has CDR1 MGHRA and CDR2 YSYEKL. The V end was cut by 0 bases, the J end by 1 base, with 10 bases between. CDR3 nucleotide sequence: TGCGCCAGCAGCCAAGAGGGGAGGGGAAGCAATCAGCCCCAGCATTTT. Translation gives CASSQEGRGSNQPQHF.

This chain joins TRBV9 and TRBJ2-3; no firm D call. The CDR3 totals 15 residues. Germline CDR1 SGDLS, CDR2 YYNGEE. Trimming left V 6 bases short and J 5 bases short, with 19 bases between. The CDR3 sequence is CASNTLRSGLDTQYF. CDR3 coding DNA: TGTGCCAGCAACACCCTGAGGTCCGGATTAGATACGCAGTATTTT.

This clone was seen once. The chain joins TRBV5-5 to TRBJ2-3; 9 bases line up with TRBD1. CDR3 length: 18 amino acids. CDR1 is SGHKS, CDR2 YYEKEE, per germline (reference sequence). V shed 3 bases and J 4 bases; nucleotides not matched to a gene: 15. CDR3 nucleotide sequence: TGTGCCAGCAGCTCCCTTTACCGGGACAGGGTGTTAGCAGATACGCAGTATTTT. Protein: CASSSLYRDRVLADTQYF.

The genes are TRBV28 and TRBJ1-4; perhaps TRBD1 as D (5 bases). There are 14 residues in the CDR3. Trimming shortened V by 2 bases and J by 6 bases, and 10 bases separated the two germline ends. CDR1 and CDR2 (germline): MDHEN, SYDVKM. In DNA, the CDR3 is TGTGCCAGCAGTTTACAGGGCCTGCATGAAAAACTGTTTTTT. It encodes CASSLQGLHEKLFF.

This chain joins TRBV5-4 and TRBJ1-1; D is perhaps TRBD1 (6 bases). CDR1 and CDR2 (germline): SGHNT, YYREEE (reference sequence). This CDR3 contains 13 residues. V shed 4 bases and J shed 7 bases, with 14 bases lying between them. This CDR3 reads CASSQPDRLEAFF. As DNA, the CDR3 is TGTGCCAGCAGCCAGCCCGACAGGCTTGAAGCTTTCTTT. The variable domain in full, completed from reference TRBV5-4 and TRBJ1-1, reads ETGVTQSPTHLIKTRGQQVTLRCSSQSGHNTVSWYQQALGQGPQFIFQYYREEENGRGNFPPRFSGLQFPNYSSELNVNALELDDSALYLCASSQPDRLEAFFGQGTRLTVV.

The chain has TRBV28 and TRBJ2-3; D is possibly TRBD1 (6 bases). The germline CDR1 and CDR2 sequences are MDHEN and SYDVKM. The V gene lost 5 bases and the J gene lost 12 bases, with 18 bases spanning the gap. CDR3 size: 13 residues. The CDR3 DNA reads TGTGCCAGCAGTCTTCCCAGGGGAATATCCCAGTATTTT. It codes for CASSLPRGISQYF. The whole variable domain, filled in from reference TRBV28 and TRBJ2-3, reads DVKVTQSSRYLVKRTGEKVFLECVQDMDHENMFWYRQDPGLGLRLIYFSYDVKMKEKGDIPEGYSVSREKKERFSLILESASTNQTSMYLCASSLPRGISQYFGPGTRLTVL.

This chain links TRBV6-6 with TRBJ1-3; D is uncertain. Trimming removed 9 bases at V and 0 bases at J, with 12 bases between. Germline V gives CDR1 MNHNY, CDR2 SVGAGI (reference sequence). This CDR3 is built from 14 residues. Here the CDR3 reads CASASIHSGNTIYF. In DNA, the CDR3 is TGTGCCAGTGCCAGCATTCACTCTGGAAACACCATATATTTT.

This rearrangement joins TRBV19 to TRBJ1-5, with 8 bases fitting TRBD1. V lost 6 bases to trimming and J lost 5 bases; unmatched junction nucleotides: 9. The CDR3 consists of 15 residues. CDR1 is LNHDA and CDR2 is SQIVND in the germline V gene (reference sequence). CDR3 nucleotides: TGTGCCAGTAGGAGTACAGGGGGAGTTGATCAGCCCCAGCATTTT. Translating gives CASRSTGGVDQPQHF.

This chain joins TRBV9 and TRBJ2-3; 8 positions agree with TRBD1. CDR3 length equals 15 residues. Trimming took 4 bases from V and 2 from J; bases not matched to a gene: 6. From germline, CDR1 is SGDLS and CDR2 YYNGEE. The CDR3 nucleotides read TGTGCCAGCAGCCCCCGGACAGGGTCCACAGATACGCAGTATTTT. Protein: CASSPRTGSTDTQYF.

CDR3 DNA sequence: TGTGCCAGCTCACCACCGGTAGATGCCAAGGAAAAACTGTTTTTT. It yields the protein CASSPPVDAKEKLFF. The V and J genes are TRBV18 and TRBJ1-4; D gene uncertain. The CDR3 sequence is 15 residues long. CDR1 and CDR2 from the germline V gene are KGHSH and LQKENI. V lost 0 bases and J 8 bases, leaving 13 bases between the germline ends.

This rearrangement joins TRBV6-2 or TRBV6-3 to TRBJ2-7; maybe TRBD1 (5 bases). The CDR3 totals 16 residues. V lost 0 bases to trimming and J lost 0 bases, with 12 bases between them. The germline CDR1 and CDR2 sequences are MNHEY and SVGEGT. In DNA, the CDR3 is TGTGCCAGCAGTTACTCCAGGACACCGAGCTCCTACGAGCAGTACTTC. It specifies CASSYSRTPSSYEQYF.

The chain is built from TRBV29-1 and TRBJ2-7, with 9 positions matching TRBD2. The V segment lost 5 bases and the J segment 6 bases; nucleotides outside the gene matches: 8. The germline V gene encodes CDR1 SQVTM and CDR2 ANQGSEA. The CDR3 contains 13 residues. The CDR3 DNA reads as TGCAGCGTTAGTGCGGGAGGGCCGCTCGAGCAGTACTTC. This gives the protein CSVSAGGPLEQYF.

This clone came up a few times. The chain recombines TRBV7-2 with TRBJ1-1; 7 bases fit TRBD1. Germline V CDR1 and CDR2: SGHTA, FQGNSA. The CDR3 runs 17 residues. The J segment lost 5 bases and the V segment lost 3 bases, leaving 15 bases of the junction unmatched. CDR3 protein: CASSFSEGRDSRTEAFF. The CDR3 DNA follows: TGTGCCAGCAGCTTTTCCGAGGGTAGGGACAGTAGAACTGAAGCTTTCTTT.

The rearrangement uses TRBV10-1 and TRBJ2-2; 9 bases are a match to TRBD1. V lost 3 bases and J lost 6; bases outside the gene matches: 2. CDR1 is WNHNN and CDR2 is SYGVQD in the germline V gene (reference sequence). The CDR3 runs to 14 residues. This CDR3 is CASSEGTGPGELFF. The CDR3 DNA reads TGCGCCAGCAGTGAAGGGACAGGGCCCGGGGAGCTGTTTTTT.

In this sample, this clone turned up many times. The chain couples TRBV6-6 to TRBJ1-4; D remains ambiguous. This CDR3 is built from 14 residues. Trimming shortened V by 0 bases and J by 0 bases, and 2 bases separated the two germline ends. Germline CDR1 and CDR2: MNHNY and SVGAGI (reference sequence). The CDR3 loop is CASSYSSTNEKLFF. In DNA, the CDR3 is TGTGCCAGCAGTTACTCGTCAACTAATGAAAAACTGTTTTTT.

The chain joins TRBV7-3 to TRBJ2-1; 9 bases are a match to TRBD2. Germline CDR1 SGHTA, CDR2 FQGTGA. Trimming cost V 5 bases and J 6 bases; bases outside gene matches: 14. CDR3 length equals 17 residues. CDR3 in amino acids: CASSNGRRAGGGNEQFF. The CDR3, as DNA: TGTGCCAGCAGCAACGGCCGTAGAGCGGGAGGAGGCAATGAGCAGTTCTTC.

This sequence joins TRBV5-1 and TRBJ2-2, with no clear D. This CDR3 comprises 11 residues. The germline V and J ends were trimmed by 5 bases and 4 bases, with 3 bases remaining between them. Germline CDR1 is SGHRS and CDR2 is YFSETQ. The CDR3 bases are TGCGCCAGCAGGGTCACCGGGGAGCTGTTTTTT. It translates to CASRVTGELFF.